This TCR beta chain was captured in a study of T cells in Graves' hyperthyroidism and ophthalmopathy. Template material for amplifying TCR beta CDR3 regions consisted of RNA transcripts. HTBI primers were the set used in a first-round RT-PCR of the TCR CDR3. TCRdb processed the multiplex PCR reads anew with MiXCR; each CDR3 protein has one entry. The sample has approximately 370,000 distinct CDR3 sequences; about 16% are singletons. The CDR3 runs to 16 residues. The V segment lost 1 base and the J segment 7 bases; nucleotides outside the gene matches: 4. Germline CDR1 and CDR2: SGHTS and YDEGEE. This clonotype has a count of ten or more. Graves' hyperthyroidism without ophthalmopathy progression within 18 months was termed stable.

This TCR was sampled from a woman in her 30s with Graves' hyperthyroidism. Sequenced input: blood. The chain couples TRBV5-8 to TRBJ1-6; 11 bases match TRBD1. CDR3: CASSLFRTGGNSPLHF. The CDR3 DNA reads TGTGCCAGCAGCTTGTTCCGGACAGGGGGCAATTCACCCCTCCACTTT.